The 25 T cell receptor beta chains reported below all come from one sample, sequenced in a study of CD8+CD57+ T cells in acquired aplastic anemia. Profiling of TCR beta VDJ combinations and CDR3 sequences used genomic DNA as template. TCRdb fed the reads into MiXCR, producing one record per CDR3 protein. The profile shows about 270,000 distinct CDR3 sequences, around three fifths of them singletons. Sequencing was performed on sorted CD4+, CD8+, or CD8+CD57+ T cells (not recorded which) from PBMCs. These receptors all stem from a human donor with severe aplastic anemia or a healthy control (not recorded which).

The CDR3 reads CASSGQGSYQETQYF. The CDR3 DNA reads TGTGCTAGCAGTGGCCAGGGCTCGTACCAAGAGACCCAGTACTTC. The chain joins TRBV12-5 to TRBJ2-5; D possibly corresponds to TRBD1 (5 bases). CDR1 is LGHNT and CDR2 is FRNRAP in the germline V gene. The CDR3 loop spans 15 amino acids. V lost 9 bases and J lost 0, with 17 bases in between.

In its sample, this clonotype was seen many times. The rearrangement joins TRBV13 to TRBJ1-1; the D gene is possibly TRBD1 (5 bases). This CDR3 has 12 residues. Germline CDR1 is PRHDT and CDR2 is FYEKMQ (reference sequence). V dropped 7 bases and J dropped 11 bases, with 17 bases sitting between them. The CDR3 DNA follows: TGTGCCAGCACAAGGGGTAGCCTGCGGGCTTTCTTT. It yields the protein CASTRGSLRAFF.

This clonotype was observed at least ten times. The rearrangement uses TRBV12-3 or TRBV12-4 and TRBJ1-1, with a possible D match to TRBD1 (5 bases). The CDR3 length is 11 residues. CDR3 sequence: CAKQVNTEAFF. DNA of the CDR3: TGTGCAAAACAGGTGAACACTGAAGCTTTCTTT.

The chain links TRBV20-1 to TRBJ2-7; 7 bases line up with TRBD1. This CDR3 has 14 amino acids. V trimming: 4 bases; J trimming: 7 bases; junction bases outside the gene matches: 13. Germline values: CDR1 DFQATT, CDR2 SNEGSKA (reference sequence). The CDR3 is CSATKDREFLEQYF. For the CDR3, the DNA is TGCAGTGCTACCAAAGACAGGGAATTTTTAGAGCAGTACTTC.

This clonotype was recorded at least ten times. The genes are TRBV14 and TRBJ1-1; D not resolved. This CDR3 is built from 11 residues. The germline V and J ends were trimmed by 1 base and 6 bases, with 3 bases remaining between them. Germline V gene sequence: CDR1 SGHDN, CDR2 FVKESK. The CDR3 nucleotides read TGTGCCAGCAGCCAAGGGTCTGAAGCTTTCTTT. Translated: CASSQGSEAFF. Full variable domain (remainder filled in from reference TRBV14 and TRBJ1-1): EAGVTQFPSHSVIEKGQTVTLRCDPISGHDNLYWYRRVMGKEIKFLLHFVKESKQDESGMPNNRFLAERTGGTYSTLKVQPAELEDSGVYFCASSQGSEAFFGQGTRLTVV.

The chain recombines TRBV5-1 with TRBJ2-3, with D maybe TRBD1 (6 bases). V was cut by 3 bases and J by 5 bases, with 10 bases left in between. From germline, CDR1 is SGHRS and CDR2 YFSETQ. This CDR3 is 13 amino acids long. The CDR3 sequence is CASSWQTGDTQYF. CDR3 coding DNA: TGCGCCAGCAGCTGGCAGACAGGAGATACGCAGTATTTT.

The chain couples TRBV12-5 to TRBJ1-1, with TRBD1 matching 7 bases. Per the germline V gene, CDR1 is LGHNT and CDR2 is FRNRAP. Losses at the gene ends were 5 bases for V and 1 base for J; bases not matched to a gene: 10. CDR3 length: 16 amino acids. The CDR3 protein is CASGKGTASQNTEAFF. CDR3 DNA sequence: TGTGCTAGTGGTAAGGGGACAGCGTCTCAGAACACTGAAGCTTTCTTT.

The V and J genes are TRBV20-1 and TRBJ2-2; D remains ambiguous. CDR3 length: 13 amino acids. Germline V gene data show CDR1 as DFQATT and CDR2 as SNEGSKA (reference sequence). Trimming cost V 3 bases and J 2 bases, with 7 bases left between them. CDR3 bases: TGCAGTGCTAGGGCGGCTAACACCGGGGAGCTGTTTTTT. It yields the protein CSARAANTGELFF.

This clonotype was counted ten times or more. The chain has TRBV12-3 or TRBV12-4 and TRBJ1-5, with D unclear. The CDR3 length is 16 residues. V lost 3 bases and J lost 1, with 13 bases in between. CDR3 DNA: TGTGCCAGCAGTTTCTGGAGTCTACGGAGCAATCAGCCCCAGCATTTT. Amino acid sequence: CASSFWSLRSNQPQHF.

The chain joins TRBV11-2 to TRBJ2-5; the D gene is possibly TRBD2 (6 bases). Per the germline V gene, CDR1 is SGHAT and CDR2 is FQNNGV. The CDR3 consists of 11 residues. Trimming took 6 bases from V and 7 from J, leaving 9 bases between them. CDR3 DNA sequence: TGTGCCAGCAGTCGGCGGGGGACCCAGTACTTC. As protein: CASSRRGTQYF.

The CDR3 is CAISVEKSTDTQYF. Written as DNA, the CDR3 is TGTGCCATCAGTGTGGAAAAGAGCACAGATACGCAGTATTTT. The chain recombines TRBV10-3 with TRBJ2-3; no clear D. This CDR3 region has 14 residues. V lost 4 bases and J 0 bases, leaving 8 bases between the germline ends. Looked up from germline, CDR1 is ENHRY and CDR2 is SYGVKD.

This chain joins TRBV19 and TRBJ1-2; no definite D call. Trimming shortened V by 6 bases and J by 4 bases, and 18 bases separated the two germline ends. This CDR3 is 15 amino acids long. Per the germline V gene, CDR1 is LNHDA and CDR2 is SQIVND (reference sequence). The CDR3 bases are TGTGCCAGTAGCCGGATCGAGCTCGAGGCCTATGGCTACACCTTC. Its protein is CASSRIELEAYGYTF.

This clonotype was seen repeatedly, ten times or more. The chain recombines TRBV10-1 with TRBJ2-2; 7 nucleotides align to TRBD2. Germline CDR1 WNHNN, CDR2 SYGVQD (reference sequence). The V segment lost 6 bases and the J segment 2 bases; nucleotides outside the gene matches: 21. The CDR3 sequence is 20 residues long. CDR3 bases: TGCGCCAGCAGGGGGGGGTGGGGGAGGGAATCCAACGCCAACACCGGGGAGCTGTTTTTT. As protein: CASRGGWGRESNANTGELFF.

This clonotype was found many times. This chain uses TRBV10-3 with TRBJ1-1; no reliable D call. Trimming took off 7 bases at V and 4 bases at J, with 13 bases between the two ends. The CDR3 has 13 amino acids. Germline CDR1 is ENHRY and CDR2 is SYGVKD. CDR3 in amino acids: CAINKDSGTEAFF. The CDR3 bases are TGTGCCATCAATAAGGATTCGGGCACTGAAGCTTTCTTT.

This clonotype was observed a single time. The chain carries TRBV15 and TRBJ1-2, with 11 bases identical to TRBD1. The J segment lost 5 bases and the V segment lost 2 bases, leaving 7 bases of the junction unmatched. The CDR3 length is 16 residues. CDR1 LNHNV and CDR2 YYDKDF come from the germline V gene (reference sequence). CDR3 loop: CATSRRIGQGAYGYTF. The CDR3 DNA follows: TGTGCCACCAGCAGACGAATCGGACAGGGGGCGTATGGCTACACCTTC.

This clonotype was counted only a few times. This chain links TRBV7-9 with TRBJ2-7; 7 positions match TRBD2. Germline V lookup: CDR1 SEHNR, CDR2 FQNEAQ (reference sequence). This CDR3 spans 14 amino acids. J gave up 2 bases and V 7 bases, and 8 bases lay outside the gene matches. The CDR3 region has the DNA TGTGCCAGCACCTTCAGCGGGGCACCCTACGAGCAGTACTTC. Its protein product is CASTFSGAPYEQYF.

This clonotype occurred many times. The chain joins TRBV7-6 to TRBJ1-1; D not certain. The V gene's germline CDR1 is SGHVS and CDR2 FNYEAQ. This CDR3 is 13 amino acids long. The ends were cut back, 7 bases at V and 1 base at J, with 10 bases in the middle. Here the CDR3 reads CASTVRPNTEAFF. The CDR3 nucleotides are TGTGCCAGCACCGTTAGGCCGAACACTGAAGCTTTCTTT.

This clonotype came up many times. This chain uses TRBV4-2 with TRBJ2-3; TRBD2 agrees at 12 bases. The CDR3 is 16 amino acids. V lost 2 bases and J lost 9; bases outside the gene matches: 9. Germline values: CDR1 LGHNA, CDR2 YNFKEQ. CDR3 nucleotides: TGTGCCAGCAGCCAAACGACTAGCGGGGGAAGTCTGACGCAGTATTTT. This sequence encodes CASSQTTSGGSLTQYF.

In regard to this clonotype: This may arise from a read error, as a much more abundant clone is one base away. The rearrangement joins TRBV10-3 to TRBJ1-1, with D uncertain. Germline CDR1 and CDR2: ENHRY and SYGVKD. This CDR3 contains 15 residues. The CDR3 spells CVSSYGRSRNTEAFF. The CDR3 DNA follows: TGTGTCAGCAGTTACGGGAGAAGTCGGAACACTGAAGCTTTCTTT.

V gene TRBV20-1 combines with J gene TRBJ1-1; 9 bases line up with TRBD1. Trimming removed 0 bases from V and 6 bases from J; junction bases left unmatched: 5. The germline gives CDR1 DFQATT, CDR2 SNEGSKA (reference sequence). The CDR3 has 14 amino acids. CDR3 DNA: TGCAGTGCTAGAGATACAGGGGGCGCATCTGAAGCTTTCTTT. Encoded protein: CSARDTGGASEAFF.

The chain has TRBV7-3 and TRBJ2-5, with a weak D call TRBD1 (7 bases). Trimming cost V 5 bases and J 9 bases, with 16 bases left between them. This CDR3 contains 13 residues. Germline lookup yields CDR1 SGHTA and CDR2 FQGTGA. CDR3 sequence reads: CASSSQGGTPQYF. DNA of the CDR3: TGTGCCAGCAGCAGTCAGGGGGGAACGCCCCAGTACTTC.

This clonotype was observed many times. The chain links TRBV5-8 to TRBJ2-3; D unclear. Germline V gene data show CDR1 as SGHTS and CDR2 as YDEGEE. The CDR3 spans 12 residues. Trimming shortened V by 4 bases and J by 5 bases, and 8 bases separated the two germline ends. The CDR3 region is CASSGPIDTQYF. CDR3 in DNA: TGTGCCAGCAGCGGGCCCATAGATACGCAGTATTTT.

The CDR3 nucleotides read TGTGCCATCCCGACAGGCGCCTACTACGAGCAGTACTTC. This sequence encodes CAIPTGAYYEQYF. The genes are TRBV7-9 and TRBJ2-7; tentatively, D is TRBD1 (6 bases). The CDR3 is 13 residues long. Deletions cut 10 bases from V and 3 bases from J, with 16 bases between. Germline CDR1 reads SEHNR; CDR2 reads FQNEAQ (reference sequence).

This clonotype was seen at least ten times. The chain couples TRBV3-1 to TRBJ2-7; D unresolved. The CDR3 length is 15 residues. V was cut by 3 bases and J by 0 bases, with 12 bases left in between. In germline, CDR1 is LGHDT, CDR2 YNNKEL (reference sequence). The chain's CDR3 is CASSHGRTLSYEQYF. The CDR3 bases are TGTGCCAGCAGCCATGGACGGACCCTCTCCTACGAGCAGTACTTC.

CDR3 protein: CASSLAGGVSEQFF. CDR3 bases: TGTGCCAGCAGCCTAGCGGGGGGGGTCAGTGAGCAGTTCTTC. V and J are TRBV7-3 and TRBJ2-1, with TRBD2 identical over 12 bases. After removal of 5 bases from V and 9 bases from J, the junction contained 5 bases not matched to a gene. From germline, CDR1 is SGHTA and CDR2 FQGTGA. The CDR3 runs to 14 residues.